This entry lists 3 T cell receptor beta chains sequenced from one sample in a study of memory B cells and T cells in multiple sclerosis. CFSE-dim autoproliferating and CFSE-high non-proliferating T cells from unstimulated culture were sequenced separately. Cultures began with roughly 49 million CFSE-labeled PBMCs, unstimulated for six to seven days, with replicate wells pooled. Their cognate antigens are unknown. TCRdb's copy holds only in-frame clones and misses some; the assay was immunoSEQ multiplex PCR. The sample has about 45,000 clones; roughly 82% are singletons. Material for sequencing was PBMCs from blood kept in culture. The receptors were sampled from a human donor with multiple sclerosis.

The chain has TRBV20-1 and TRBJ2-3; D gene uncertain. There are 10 residues in the CDR3. V shed 3 bases and J shed 6 bases, with 4 bases lying between them. Germline CDR1 DFQATT, CDR2 SNEGSKA (reference sequence). CDR3 region: CSASWDTQYF. For the CDR3, the DNA is TGCAGTGCTAGTTGGGATACGCAGTATTTT.

The CDR3 nucleotides read TGTGCCAGCAGTTACTCAAATGCCCCACCCGGTGGAGAGCAGTTCTTC. Protein sequence: CASSYSNAPPGGEQFF. V is TRBV6-6 and J is TRBJ2-1; D is unresolved. V lost 0 bases and J 10 bases, leaving 19 bases between the germline ends. Germline V gives CDR1 MNHNY, CDR2 SVGAGI (reference sequence). CDR3 length: 16 amino acids.

This clone was detected once. The rearrangement uses TRBV19 and TRBJ1-1; D gene unclear. Trimming shortened V by 3 bases and J by 0 bases, and 11 bases separated the two germline ends. Germline-derived CDR1 and CDR2 are LNHDA and SQIVND (reference sequence). This CDR3 is 15 amino acids long. CDR3 bases: TGTGCCAGTAGTATGGAGCAGCCCATGAACACTGAAGCTTTCTTT. Translation: CASSMEQPMNTEAFF.